A single sample gave rise to the 18 T cell receptor beta chains below, sequenced in a study of radiotherapy plus CTLA-4 blockade in lung cancer. Sequenced by immunoSEQ multiplex PCR; TCRdb stores in-frame clones only, minus some. The sample carries 90,000 to 100,000 clones, roughly 74% recorded once. The sequences come from peripheral blood, collected from a patient treated with radiotherapy plus ipilimumab. These receptors originate from a human donor with non-small cell lung cancer who had a partial response to radiotherapy plus ipilimumab. Some clones in this sample may be carry-over from other donors' samples.

CDR3 residues: CASSQLAQPGGNEQFF. In DNA, the CDR3 is TGTGCCAGCAGTCAACTAGCCCAACCGGGGGGCAATGAGCAGTTCTTC. The V and J genes are TRBV2 and TRBJ2-1, with 7 bases aligning to TRBD2. J lost 6 bases, V lost 5 bases, and 13 bases had no gene match. This CDR3 comprises 16 residues. Germline loops: CDR1 SNHLY, CDR2 FYNNEI.

CDR3 nucleotide sequence: TGTGCCAGCAGCTTCGGGACAGGGGAGGAAAAACTGTTTTTT. The encoded protein is CASSFGTGEEKLFF. The chain recombines TRBV7-9 with TRBJ1-4, with 10 bases matching TRBD1. Germline V lookup: CDR1 SEHNR, CDR2 FQNEAQ (reference sequence). The length of the CDR3 is 14 residues. J gave up 8 bases and V 3 bases, and 3 bases lay outside the gene matches.

V and J are TRBV6-5 and TRBJ2-7; maybe TRBD1 (5 bases). V was clipped by 9 bases and J by 0 bases, with 12 bases between them. This CDR3 spans 13 amino acids. CDR1 is MNHEY and CDR2 is SVGAGI in the germline V gene. The CDR3 nucleotides are TGTGCCAGTGGGGCAGCCAGCTCCTACGAGCAGTACTTC. Translated, it gives CASGAASSYEQYF.

A single count supports this clone. The gene calls are TRBV6-5 and TRBJ1-5; a possible D gene is TRBD1 (6 bases). CDR1 is MNHEY and CDR2 is SVGAGI in the germline V gene. The V end lost 3 bases, the J end lost 4 bases, and 13 bases lay between the germline ends. The CDR3 sequence is 15 residues long. The CDR3 sequence: CASSYWAGVNQPQHF. The CDR3, as DNA: TGTGCCAGCAGTTATTGGGCAGGGGTTAATCAGCCCCAGCATTTT.

This chain uses TRBV19 with TRBJ2-7, with D maybe TRBD1 (5 bases). The CDR3 is 14 amino acids. V shed 5 bases and J shed 2 bases, with 13 bases lying between them. Germline CDR1 and CDR2: LNHDA and SQIVND (reference sequence). CDR3 in amino acids: CASSLSVTAYEQYF. The CDR3 DNA follows: TGTGCCAGTAGTCTTTCTGTGACAGCCTACGAGCAGTACTTC. Drawing the rest from reference TRBV19 and TRBJ2-7, the complete variable domain is DGGITQSPKYLFRKEGQNVTLSCEQNLNHDAMYWYRQDPGQGLRLIYYSQIVNDFQKGDIAEGYSVSREKKESFPLTVTSAQKNPTAFYLCASSLSVTAYEQYFGPGTRLTVT.

The chain recombines TRBV18 with TRBJ2-7; 12 nucleotides line up with TRBD2. V gave up 1 base and J gave up 4 bases; unmatched junction bases: 5. Germline lookup yields CDR1 KGHSH and CDR2 LQKENI. CDR3 size: 16 residues. The CDR3 sequence is CASSPRSTSGSYEQYF. CDR3 DNA sequence: TGTGCCAGCTCACCACGCTCGACTAGCGGGAGTTACGAGCAGTACTTC.

There are a few counts of this clone. This chain joins TRBV9 and TRBJ2-2; D perhaps matches TRBD2 (6 bases). The CDR3 totals 18 residues. CDR1 is SGDLS, CDR2 YYNGEE, per germline. V was cut by 0 bases and J by 0 bases, with 15 bases left in between. CDR3 sequence reads: CASSVGGGHIANTGELFF. DNA for the CDR3: TGTGCCAGCAGCGTAGGCGGAGGGCATATCGCGAACACCGGGGAGCTGTTTTTT.

The sample holds one count of this clone. J is TRBJ1-6 and V is TRBV7-6; D call uncertain. CDR3 length: 13 amino acids. V lost 2 bases and J lost 9, with 8 bases in between. Germline CDR1 and CDR2: SGHVS and FNYEAQ. CDR3 residues: CASSLRGGSPLHF. DNA for the CDR3: TGTGCCAGCAGCTTACGGGGAGGTTCACCCCTCCACTTT.

This clone was recorded a few times. The rearrangement joins TRBV7-9 to TRBJ2-5; 8 bases agree with TRBD1. Germline-derived CDR1 and CDR2 are SEHNR and FQNEAQ (reference sequence). The CDR3 covers 15 residues. The junction had 9 bases not matched to a gene; V was cut back by 5 bases and J by 4 bases. The CDR3 region is CASSEKAGGAETQYF. The CDR3 DNA reads as TGTGCCAGCAGCGAAAAGGCAGGGGGCGCAGAGACCCAGTACTTC.

The V and J genes are TRBV27 and TRBJ1-6; D is possibly TRBD1 (6 bases). Germline values: CDR1 MNHEY, CDR2 SMNVEV (reference sequence). The CDR3 consists of 15 residues. V lost 4 bases, J lost 8 bases, and 15 bases lay in between. CDR3 nucleotide sequence: TGTGCCAGCAGTTACCGACAGGTCTGGGATTCACCCCTCCACTTT. Translation gives CASSYRQVWDSPLHF.

The V call is TRBV5-8, the J call TRBJ2-7; 9 bases map to TRBD1. Germline V gene sequence: CDR1 SGHTS, CDR2 YDEGEE. Unmatched junction bases numbered 9, after V lost 2 bases and J lost 3 bases. The CDR3 contains 16 residues. The CDR3 sequence: CASSFGGTGGFYEQYF. In DNA form, the CDR3 reads TGTGCCAGCAGCTTTGGGGGCACAGGGGGCTTCTACGAGCAGTACTTC.

A few counts support this clone. This chain joins TRBV2 and TRBJ2-7; TRBD2 matches at 14 bases. Germline V gene data show CDR1 as SNHLY and CDR2 as FYNNEI. V lost 9 bases and J lost 7; bases outside the gene matches: 5. The CDR3 is 13 residues long. CDR3 nucleotide sequence: TGTGCCAGGGGGACTAGCGGGAGTCGAGAGCAGTACTTC. Its translation is CARGTSGSREQYF.

The chain recombines TRBV5-1 with TRBJ2-7, with D maybe TRBD2 (6 bases). CDR1 and CDR2 (germline): SGHRS, YFSETQ. The CDR3 spans 13 residues. Trimming cost V 3 bases and J 7 bases, with 14 bases left between them. The CDR3 DNA reads as TGCGCCAGCAGCTGGGGAGGTCCGGAGGAGCAGTACTTC. Translated: CASSWGGPEEQYF.

The chain carries TRBV6-5 and TRBJ1-3; D unresolved. V dropped 5 bases and J dropped 5 bases, with 13 bases sitting between them. CDR3 size: 14 residues. Looked up from germline, CDR1 is MNHEY and CDR2 is SVGAGI. DNA of the CDR3: TGTGCCAGCAGTATGGCGGGAGGACGAAACACCATATATTTT. Encoded protein: CASSMAGGRNTIYF.

The chain employs TRBV19 and TRBJ2-5; 7 bases are a match to TRBD1. This CDR3 region has 14 residues. Germline CDR1 reads LNHDA; CDR2 reads SQIVND (reference sequence). The J segment lost 0 bases and the V segment lost 4 bases, leaving 2 bases of the junction unmatched. CDR3 amino acids: CASSTGTDQETQYF. In nucleotides, the CDR3 is TGTGCCAGTAGTACCGGGACAGACCAAGAGACCCAGTACTTC.

The chain employs TRBV21-1 and TRBJ2-7; the DNA was not compared with TRBD1, the D call given in the table. TRBV21-1 is designated a pseudogene. The CDR3 runs 14 residues. The CDR3 sequence is CARRVRGESYEQYF. DNA of the CDR3: TGTGCCCGCCGTGTAAGGGGTGAATCCTACGAGCAGTACTTC.

The CDR3 sequence is CASSSQRGLNYEQYF. CDR3 in DNA: TGTGCCAGCAGTTCTCAGCGGGGGCTTAACTACGAGCAGTACTTC. The chain joins TRBV6-6 to TRBJ2-7; 8 bases are a match to TRBD2. The CDR3 has 15 amino acids. Germline V CDR1 and CDR2: MNHNY, SVGAGI (reference sequence). V lost 4 bases to trimming and J lost 3 bases; unmatched junction nucleotides: 8.

The table lists this clone with a few counts. The chain recombines TRBV19 with TRBJ2-2, with TRBD2 matching 11 bases. J was trimmed by 5 bases and V by 5 bases; bases with no gene match: 7. The CDR3 covers 16 residues. Germline CDR1 LNHDA, CDR2 SQIVND (reference sequence). For the CDR3, the DNA is TGTGCCAGTAGTCCAACTAGCGGGGGTGGAACCGGGGAGCTGTTTTTT. Its translation: CASSPTSGGGTGELFF.